This T cell receptor (beta chain) was captured by sequencing in a study of T cell responses to AZD1222 COVID-19 vaccine. Findings and limits, study-wide: Baseline serostatus was positive in only a handful of AZD1222 recipients. Clonal diversity may have been underestimated, and the donors were mostly white British, with more females than males. Spike-specific TCR depth and breadth grew after two AZD1222 doses.

Of note for this clone: Antigen: not known.

Profiling relied on immunoSEQ multiplex PCR, and the TCRdb table lists in-frame clones only, not all of them. The sample records 95,000 to 150,000 clones, 85% to 90% being singletons. Sample: peripheral blood, taken on day 0 of AZD1222 vaccination. The receptor's source is an adult in good health.

The CDR3 nucleotides are TGTGCCAGCAAACCGGGAGGCAATCAGCCCCAGCATTTT. Residues: CASKPGGNQPQHF. This rearrangement joins TRBV28 to TRBJ1-5; D is unresolved. There are 13 residues in the CDR3. With 7 bases removed from V and 2 bases from J, the gap between germline ends came to 9 bases. The V gene's germline CDR1 is MDHEN and CDR2 SYDVKM.